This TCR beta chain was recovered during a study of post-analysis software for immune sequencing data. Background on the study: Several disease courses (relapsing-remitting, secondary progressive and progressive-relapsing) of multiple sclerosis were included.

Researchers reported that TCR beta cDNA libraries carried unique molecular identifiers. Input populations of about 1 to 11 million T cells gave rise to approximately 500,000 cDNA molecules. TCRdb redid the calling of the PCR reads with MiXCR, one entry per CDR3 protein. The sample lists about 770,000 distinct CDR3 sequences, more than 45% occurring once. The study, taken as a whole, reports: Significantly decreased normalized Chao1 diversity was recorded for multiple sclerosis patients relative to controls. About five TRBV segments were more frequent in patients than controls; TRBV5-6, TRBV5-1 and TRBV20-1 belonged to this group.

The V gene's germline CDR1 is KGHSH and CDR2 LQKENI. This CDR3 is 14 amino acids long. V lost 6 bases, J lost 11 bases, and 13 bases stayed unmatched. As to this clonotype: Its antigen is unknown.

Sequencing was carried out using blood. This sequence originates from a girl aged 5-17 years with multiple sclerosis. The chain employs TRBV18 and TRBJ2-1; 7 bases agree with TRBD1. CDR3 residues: CASSQTTGEIKQFF. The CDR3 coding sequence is TGTGCCAGCTCCCAAACAACAGGGGAAATCAAGCAGTTCTTC.